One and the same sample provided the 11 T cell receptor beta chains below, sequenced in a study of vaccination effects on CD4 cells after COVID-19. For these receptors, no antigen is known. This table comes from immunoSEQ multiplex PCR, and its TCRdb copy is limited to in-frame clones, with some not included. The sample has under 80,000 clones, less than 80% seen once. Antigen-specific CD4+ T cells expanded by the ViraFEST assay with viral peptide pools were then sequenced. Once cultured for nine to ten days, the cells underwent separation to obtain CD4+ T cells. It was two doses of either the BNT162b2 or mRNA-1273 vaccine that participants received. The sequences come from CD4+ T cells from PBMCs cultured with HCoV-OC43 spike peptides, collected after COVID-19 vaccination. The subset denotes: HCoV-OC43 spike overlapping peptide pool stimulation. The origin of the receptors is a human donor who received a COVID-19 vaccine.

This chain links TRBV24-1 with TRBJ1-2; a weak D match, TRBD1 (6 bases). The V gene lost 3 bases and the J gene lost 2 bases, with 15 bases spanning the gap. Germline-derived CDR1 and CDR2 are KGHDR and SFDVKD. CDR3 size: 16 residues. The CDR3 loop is CATSDPKLQGNYGYTF. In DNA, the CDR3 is TGTGCCACCAGTGATCCTAAACTACAGGGAAACTATGGCTACACCTTC.

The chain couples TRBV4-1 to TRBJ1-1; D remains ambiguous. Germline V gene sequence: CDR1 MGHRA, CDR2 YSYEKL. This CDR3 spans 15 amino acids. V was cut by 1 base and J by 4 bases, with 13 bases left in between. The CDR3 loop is CASSQAPDRATEAFF. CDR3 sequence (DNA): TGCGCCAGCAGCCAAGCACCGGATCGTGCCACTGAAGCTTTCTTT.

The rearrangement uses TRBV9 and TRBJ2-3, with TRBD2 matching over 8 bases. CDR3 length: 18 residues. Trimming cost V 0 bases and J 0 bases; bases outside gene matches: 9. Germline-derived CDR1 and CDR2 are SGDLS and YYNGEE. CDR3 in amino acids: CASSVASGGPTSTDTQYF. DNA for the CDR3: TGTGCCAGCAGCGTAGCCAGCGGGGGACCGACTAGCACAGATACGCAGTATTTT.

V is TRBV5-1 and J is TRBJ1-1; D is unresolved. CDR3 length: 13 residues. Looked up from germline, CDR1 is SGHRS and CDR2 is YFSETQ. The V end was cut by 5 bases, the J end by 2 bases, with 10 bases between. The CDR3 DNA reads TGCGCCAGCAGGTCGGACGGTAACACTGAAGCTTTCTTT. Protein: CASRSDGNTEAFF.

The CDR3 protein is CASSEALSSYNEQFF. The CDR3 coding sequence is TGTGCCAGCAGTGAAGCCTTGAGCTCCTACAATGAGCAGTTCTTC. The rearrangement joins TRBV25-1 to TRBJ2-1; no clear D. The V gene lost 2 bases and the J gene lost 0 bases, with 8 bases spanning the gap. The CDR3 runs to 15 residues. Germline values: CDR1 MGHDK, CDR2 SYGVNS.

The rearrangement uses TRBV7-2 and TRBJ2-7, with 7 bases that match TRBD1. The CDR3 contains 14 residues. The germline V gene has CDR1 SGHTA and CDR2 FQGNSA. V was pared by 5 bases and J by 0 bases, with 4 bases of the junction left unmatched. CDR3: CASSRDRDSYEQYV. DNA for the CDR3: TGTGCCAGCAGCCGCGACAGGGACTCCTACGAGCAGTACGTC.

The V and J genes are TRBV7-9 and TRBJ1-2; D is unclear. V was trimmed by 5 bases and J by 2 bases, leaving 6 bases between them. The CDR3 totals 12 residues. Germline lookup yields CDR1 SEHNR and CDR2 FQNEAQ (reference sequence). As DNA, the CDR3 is TGTGCCAGCAGCACCTCGAACTATGGCTACACCTTC. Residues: CASSTSNYGYTF.

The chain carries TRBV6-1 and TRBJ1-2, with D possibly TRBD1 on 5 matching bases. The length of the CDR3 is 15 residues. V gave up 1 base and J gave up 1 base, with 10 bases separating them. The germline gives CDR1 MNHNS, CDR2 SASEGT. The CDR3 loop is CASSEGRDGNYGYTF. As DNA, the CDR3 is TGTGCCAGCAGTGAAGGAAGGGACGGTAACTATGGCTACACCTTC.

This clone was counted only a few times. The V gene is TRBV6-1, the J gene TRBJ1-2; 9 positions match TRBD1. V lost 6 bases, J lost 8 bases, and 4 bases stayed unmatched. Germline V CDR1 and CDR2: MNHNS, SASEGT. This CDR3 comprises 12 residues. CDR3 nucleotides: TGTGCCAGCAGAAAGGGACAGGGAGGCTACACCTTC. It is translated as CASRKGQGGYTF.

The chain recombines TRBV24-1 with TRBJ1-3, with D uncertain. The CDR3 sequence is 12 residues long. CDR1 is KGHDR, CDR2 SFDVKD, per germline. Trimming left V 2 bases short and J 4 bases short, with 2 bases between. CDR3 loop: CATSDSGNTIYF. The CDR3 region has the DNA TGTGCCACCAGTGATTCGGGAAACACCATATATTTT.

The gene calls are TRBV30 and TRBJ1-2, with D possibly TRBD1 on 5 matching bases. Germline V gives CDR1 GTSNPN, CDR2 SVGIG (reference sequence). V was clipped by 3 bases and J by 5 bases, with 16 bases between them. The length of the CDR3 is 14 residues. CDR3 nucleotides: TGTGCCTGGAGCCGTCCTGGGACCGTTTATGGCTACACCTTC. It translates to CAWSRPGTVYGYTF.